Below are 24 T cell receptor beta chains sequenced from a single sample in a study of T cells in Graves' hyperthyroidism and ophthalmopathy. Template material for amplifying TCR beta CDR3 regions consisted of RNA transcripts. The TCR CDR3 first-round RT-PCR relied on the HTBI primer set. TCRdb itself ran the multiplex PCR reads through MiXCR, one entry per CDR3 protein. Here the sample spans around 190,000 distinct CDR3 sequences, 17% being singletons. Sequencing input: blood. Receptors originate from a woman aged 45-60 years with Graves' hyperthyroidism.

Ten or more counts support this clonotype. CDR3 DNA sequence: TGTGCCAGCAGCGGACAGGGAAGGTCACTAGATCAGCCCCAGCATTTT. Amino acids: CASSGQGRSLDQPQHF. The chain employs TRBV6-1 and TRBJ1-5, with 8 bases lining up with TRBD1. Germline V gene lookup returns CDR1 MNHNS and CDR2 SASEGT. J was trimmed by 5 bases and V by 6 bases; bases with no gene match: 12. CDR3 length: 16 amino acids.

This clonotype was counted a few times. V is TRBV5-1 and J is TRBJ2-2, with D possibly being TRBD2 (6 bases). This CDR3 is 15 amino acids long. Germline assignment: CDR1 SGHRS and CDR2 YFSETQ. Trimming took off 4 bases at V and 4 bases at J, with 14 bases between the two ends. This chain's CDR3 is CASSQALRGTGELFF. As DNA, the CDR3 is TGCGCCAGCAGCCAGGCCCTGCGGGGCACCGGGGAGCTGTTTTTT.

The CDR3 DNA follows: TGTGCCAGTAGTATCGGACGGGACAGGGGATACGAGCAGTACTTC. Translation: CASSIGRDRGYEQYF. V is TRBV19 and J is TRBJ2-7, with 10 bases that match TRBD1. With V trimmed by 3 bases and J by 4 bases, 6 bases remained unmatched. The germline V gene encodes CDR1 LNHDA and CDR2 SQIVND (reference sequence). The CDR3 runs to 15 residues.

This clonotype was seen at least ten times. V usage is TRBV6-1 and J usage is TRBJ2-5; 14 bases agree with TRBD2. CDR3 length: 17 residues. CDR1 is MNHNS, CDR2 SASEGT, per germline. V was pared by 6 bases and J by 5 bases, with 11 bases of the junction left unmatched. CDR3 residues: CASSALGLAGARETQYF. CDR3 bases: TGTGCCAGCAGCGCTCTGGGACTAGCGGGGGCCAGGGAGACCCAGTACTTC.

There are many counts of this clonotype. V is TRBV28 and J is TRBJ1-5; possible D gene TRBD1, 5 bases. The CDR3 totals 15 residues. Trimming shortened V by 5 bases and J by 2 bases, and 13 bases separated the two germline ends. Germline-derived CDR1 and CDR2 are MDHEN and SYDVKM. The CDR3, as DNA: TGTGCCAGCAGTGGAGGGGCGGGCGGCAATCAGCCCCAGCATTTT. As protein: CASSGGAGGNQPQHF.

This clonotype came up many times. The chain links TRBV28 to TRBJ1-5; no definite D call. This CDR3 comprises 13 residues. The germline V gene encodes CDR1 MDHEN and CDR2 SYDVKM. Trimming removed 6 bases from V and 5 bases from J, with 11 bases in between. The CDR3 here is CASSRKSHQPQHF. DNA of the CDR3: TGTGCCAGCAGCCGTAAATCCCATCAGCCCCAGCATTTT.

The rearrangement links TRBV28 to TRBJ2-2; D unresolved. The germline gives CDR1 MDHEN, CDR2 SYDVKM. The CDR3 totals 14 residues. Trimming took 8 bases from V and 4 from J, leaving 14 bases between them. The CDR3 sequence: CASGRTLGTGELFF. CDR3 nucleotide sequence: TGTGCCAGCGGACGAACTTTAGGCACCGGGGAGCTGTTTTTT.

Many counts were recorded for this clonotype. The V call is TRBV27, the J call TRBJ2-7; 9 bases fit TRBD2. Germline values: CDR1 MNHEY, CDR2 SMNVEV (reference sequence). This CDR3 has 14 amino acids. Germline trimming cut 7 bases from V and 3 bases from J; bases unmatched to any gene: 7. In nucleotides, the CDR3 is TGTGCCAGCACCAAGCAAGCGGGAGGCTACGAGCAGTACTTC. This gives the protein CASTKQAGGYEQYF.

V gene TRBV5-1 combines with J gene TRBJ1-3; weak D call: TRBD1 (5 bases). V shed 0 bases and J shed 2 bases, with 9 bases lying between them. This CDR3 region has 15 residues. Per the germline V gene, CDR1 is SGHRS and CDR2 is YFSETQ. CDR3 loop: CASSLGGGTGNTIYF. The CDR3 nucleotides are TGCGCCAGCAGCTTGGGCGGGGGAACTGGAAACACCATATATTTT.

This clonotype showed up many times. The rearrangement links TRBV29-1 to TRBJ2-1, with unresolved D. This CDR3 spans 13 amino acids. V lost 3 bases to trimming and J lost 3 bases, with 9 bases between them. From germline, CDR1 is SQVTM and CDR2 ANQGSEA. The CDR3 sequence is CSVENHLYNEQFF. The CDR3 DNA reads TGCAGCGTTGAGAACCACCTCTACAATGAGCAGTTCTTC.

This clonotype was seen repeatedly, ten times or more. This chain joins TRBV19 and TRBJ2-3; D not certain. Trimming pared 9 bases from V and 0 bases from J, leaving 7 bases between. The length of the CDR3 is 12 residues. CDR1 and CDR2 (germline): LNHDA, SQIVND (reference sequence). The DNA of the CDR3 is TGTGCCAGCAGCTTAAGCACAGATACGCAGTATTTT. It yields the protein CASSLSTDTQYF.

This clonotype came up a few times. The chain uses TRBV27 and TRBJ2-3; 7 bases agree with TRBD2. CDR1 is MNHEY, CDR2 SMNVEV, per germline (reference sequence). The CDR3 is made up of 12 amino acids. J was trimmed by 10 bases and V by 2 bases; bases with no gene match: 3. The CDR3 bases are TGTGCCAGCAGTTTAGGCGGGAGAGCGCAGTATTTT. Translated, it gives CASSLGGRAQYF.

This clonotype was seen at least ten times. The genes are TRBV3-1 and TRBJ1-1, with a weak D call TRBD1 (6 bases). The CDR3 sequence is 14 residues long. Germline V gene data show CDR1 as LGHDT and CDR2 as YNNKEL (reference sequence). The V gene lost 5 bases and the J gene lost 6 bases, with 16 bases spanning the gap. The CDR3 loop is CASSNRVHQSEAFF. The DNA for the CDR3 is TGTGCCAGCAGCAACAGGGTTCATCAGTCTGAAGCTTTCTTT.

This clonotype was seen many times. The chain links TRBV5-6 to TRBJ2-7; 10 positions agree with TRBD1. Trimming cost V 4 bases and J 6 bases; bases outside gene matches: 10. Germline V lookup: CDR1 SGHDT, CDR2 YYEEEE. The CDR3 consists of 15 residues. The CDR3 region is CASSPDRGIGFEQYF. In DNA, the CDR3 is TGTGCCAGCAGCCCGGACAGGGGGATAGGTTTCGAGCAGTACTTC.

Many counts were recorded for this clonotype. The CDR3 reads CASSRSTYEQYF. CDR3 in DNA: TGTGCCAGCAGCCGCTCAACCTACGAGCAGTACTTC. This chain joins TRBV14 and TRBJ2-7, with D hard to call. The CDR3 has 12 amino acids. CDR1 is SGHDN and CDR2 is FVKESK in the germline V gene. V lost 4 bases, J lost 2 bases, and 6 bases lay in between.

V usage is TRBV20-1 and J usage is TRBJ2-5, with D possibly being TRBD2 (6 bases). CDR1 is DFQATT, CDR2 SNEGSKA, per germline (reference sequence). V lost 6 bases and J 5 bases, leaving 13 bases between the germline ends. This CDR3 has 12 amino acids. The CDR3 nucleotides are TGCAGTGCCGTACGGGGGAGTGAGACCCAGTACTTC. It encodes CSAVRGSETQYF.

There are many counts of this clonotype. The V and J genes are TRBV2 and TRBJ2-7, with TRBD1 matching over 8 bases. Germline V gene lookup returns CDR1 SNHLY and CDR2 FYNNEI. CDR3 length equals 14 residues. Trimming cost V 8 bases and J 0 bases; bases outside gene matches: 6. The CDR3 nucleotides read TGTGCCAGCTTGAGACAGGGGAGCTCCTACGAGCAGTACTTC. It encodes CASLRQGSSYEQYF.

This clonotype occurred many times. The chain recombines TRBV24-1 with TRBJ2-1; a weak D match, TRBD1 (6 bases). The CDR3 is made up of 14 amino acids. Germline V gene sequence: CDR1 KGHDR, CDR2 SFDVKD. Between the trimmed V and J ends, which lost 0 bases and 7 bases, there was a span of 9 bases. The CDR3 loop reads CATSDLTGLNEQFF. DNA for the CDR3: TGTGCCACCAGTGATTTGACAGGGTTGAATGAGCAGTTCTTC.

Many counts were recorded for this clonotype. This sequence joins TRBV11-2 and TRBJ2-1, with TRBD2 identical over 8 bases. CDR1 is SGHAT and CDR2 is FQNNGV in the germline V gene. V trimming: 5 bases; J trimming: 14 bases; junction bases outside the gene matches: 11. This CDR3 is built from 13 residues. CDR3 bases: TGTGCCAGCAGCCCCGGGACTAGACGCGAAAAGTTCTTC. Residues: CASSPGTRREKFF.

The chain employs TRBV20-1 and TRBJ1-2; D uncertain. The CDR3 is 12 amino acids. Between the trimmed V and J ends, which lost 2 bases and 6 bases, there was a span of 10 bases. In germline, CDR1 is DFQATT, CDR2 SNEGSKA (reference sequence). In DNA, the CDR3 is TGCAGTGCTAGAAGAGGTCTACATGGCTACACCTTC. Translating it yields CSARRGLHGYTF.

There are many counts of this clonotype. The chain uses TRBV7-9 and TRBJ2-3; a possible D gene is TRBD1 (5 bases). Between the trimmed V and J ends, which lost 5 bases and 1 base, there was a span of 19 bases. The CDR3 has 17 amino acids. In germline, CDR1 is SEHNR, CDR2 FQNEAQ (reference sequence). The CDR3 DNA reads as TGTGCCAGCAGCCCCGACCTCCGGACAATCCGCACAGATACGCAGTATTTT. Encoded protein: CASSPDLRTIRTDTQYF.

The CDR3 reads CASSEVTGGSHNYGYTF. In DNA form, the CDR3 reads TGTGCCAGCAGTGAAGTTACAGGGGGGAGCCACAACTATGGCTACACCTTC. The V gene is TRBV6-1, the J gene TRBJ1-2; 8 bases fit TRBD1. V gave up 1 base and J gave up 2 bases; unmatched junction bases: 9. The CDR3 contains 17 residues. Germline V gene sequence: CDR1 MNHNS, CDR2 SASEGT.

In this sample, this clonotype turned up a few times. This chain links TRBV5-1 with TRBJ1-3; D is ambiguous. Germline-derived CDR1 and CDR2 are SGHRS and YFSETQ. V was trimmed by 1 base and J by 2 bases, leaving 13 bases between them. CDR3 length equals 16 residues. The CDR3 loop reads CASSLTDMETGNTIYF. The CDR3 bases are TGCGCCAGCAGCTTGACAGACATGGAGACTGGAAACACCATATATTTT.

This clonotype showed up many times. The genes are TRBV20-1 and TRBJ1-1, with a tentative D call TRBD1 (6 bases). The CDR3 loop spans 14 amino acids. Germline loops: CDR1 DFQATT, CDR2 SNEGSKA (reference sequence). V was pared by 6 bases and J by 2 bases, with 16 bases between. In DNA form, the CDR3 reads TGCAGTGCACACGAGGGGGGTCCAAACACTGAAGCTTTCTTT. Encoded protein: CSAHEGGPNTEAFF.